The T cell receptor beta chain described here comes from a study of blood T cell repertoires in COVID-19. Study-level background: The United States, Italy and Spain supplied acute and convalescent COVID-19 samples. PBMCs, B-cell-depleted T cells, or T cells provided the cDNA or gDNA that made up the material.

Per the study methods: Estimated nucleated cell counts came from reference gene primer amplification. Data came from immunoSEQ multiplex PCR; TCRdb stores just in-frame clones and leaves some out. Clonal size and the V and J genes are those of that table, whereas D and trimming came from the DNA. The sample includes under 85,000 clones, roughly 86% seen only once; the top ten take just over 20%. V was shortened by 6 bases and J by 2 bases, with 14 bases between the two germline ends. Germline V gene lookup returns CDR1 MNHEY and CDR2 SVGAGI. The CDR3 totals 15 residues. V usage is TRBV6-5 and J usage is TRBJ2-1; D might be TRBD1 (6 bases). This receptor was obtained from a human donor in a cohort sampled during active COVID-19. Sequencing was carried out using peripheral blood. The CDR3 sequence: CASSSDRSTYNEQFF. As DNA, the CDR3 is TGTGCCAGCAGCTCCGACAGGAGTACCTACAATGAGCAGTTCTTC.